These 13 T cell receptor beta chains share one sample of origin, sequenced in a study of OX40 agonist ivuxolimab in advanced cancers. Clones were sequenced by immunoSEQ multiplex PCR, and TCRdb holds only the in-frame ones, with some missing. The repertoire holds more than 30,000 clones, with about 86% as singletons. The starting material was CD4+ or CD8+ T cells sorted from blood, obtained in a trial of the OX40 agonist ivuxolimab. The receptors stem from an adult with an advanced solid tumor such as melanoma, head and neck, liver or kidney cancer.

This clone has only one observation. The V call is TRBV11-2, the J call TRBJ2-7, with D possibly TRBD2 on 6 matching bases. CDR3 size: 14 residues. The germline V gene encodes CDR1 SGHAT and CDR2 FQNNGV. Trimming left V 7 bases short and J 2 bases short, with 15 bases between. This CDR3 reads CASTMGAGPYEQYF. CDR3 in DNA: TGTGCCAGCACCATGGGTGCGGGGCCCTACGAGCAGTACTTC.

The chain is built from TRBV29-1 and TRBJ1-1, with 7 bases that match TRBD1. The CDR3 sequence is 17 residues long. Germline assignment: CDR1 SQVTM and CDR2 ANQGSEA. V shed 4 bases, J shed 3 bases, and the junction held 17 bases outside the gene matches. The CDR3 is CSVVPVGTVLGDTEAFF. The DNA for the CDR3 is TGCAGCGTTGTCCCTGTGGGGACAGTTCTTGGGGACACTGAAGCTTTCTTT.

The J gene is TRBJ2-7, the V gene TRBV5-6; D is perhaps TRBD1 (5 bases). Per the germline V gene, CDR1 is SGHDT and CDR2 is YYEEEE. The CDR3 is made up of 14 amino acids. The V end was cut by 0 bases, the J end by 2 bases, with 9 bases between. Here the CDR3 reads CASSLDRLTYEQYF. The CDR3 bases are TGTGCCAGCAGCTTGGACAGGCTCACCTACGAGCAGTACTTC.

The chain links TRBV11-3 to TRBJ2-5, with 8 bases fitting TRBD2. CDR1 SGHNT and CDR2 YENEEA come from the germline V gene. The CDR3 has 14 amino acids. The V and J ends lost 4 bases and 5 bases, in that order; junction bases with no gene match: 6. The CDR3 here is CASSSGGDAETQYF. In nucleotides, the CDR3 is TGTGCCAGCAGCTCGGGAGGGGACGCGGAGACCCAGTACTTC.

This clone occurred a few times. The chain joins TRBV19 to TRBJ1-5; no clear D gene. The CDR3 runs 13 residues. Trimming stripped 1 base from V and 6 bases from J, with 7 bases between. Germline-derived CDR1 and CDR2 are LNHDA and SQIVND (reference sequence). CDR3 coding DNA: TGTGCCAGTAGTATAGGAGCAGGTCAGCCCCAGCATTTT. It translates to CASSIGAGQPQHF.

The chain employs TRBV7-5 and TRBJ1-6. TRBV7-5 is listed as a pseudogene. CDR3 length: 19 amino acids. The CDR3 loop is CARSHTGRGRSSYNSPLHF. CDR3 nucleotides: TGTGCCAGAAGCCACACGGGAAGGGGAAGGAGCTCCTATAATTCACCCCTCCACTTT.

The chain recombines TRBV19 with TRBJ1-5, with D possibly TRBD1 on 6 matching bases. CDR1 and CDR2 from the germline V gene are LNHDA and SQIVND (reference sequence). The CDR3 spans 17 residues. Trimming left V 6 bases short and J 7 bases short, with 25 bases between. CDR3 loop: CASRPITGPGIGQPQHF. In DNA form, the CDR3 reads TGTGCCAGTAGACCAATTACAGGGCCTGGAATAGGCCAGCCCCAGCATTTT.

This sequence joins TRBV11-2 and TRBJ2-7; TRBD1 matches 8 bases. The CDR3 covers 14 residues. CDR1 and CDR2 (germline): SGHAT, FQNNGV. J gave up 3 bases and V 4 bases, and 5 bases lay outside the gene matches. CDR3: CASSSDRVFYEQYF. The CDR3 DNA is TGTGCCAGCAGCTCGGACAGGGTTTTCTACGAGCAGTACTTC.

This CDR3 is CASSVAAVIGGEQYF. In DNA form, the CDR3 reads TGTGCCAGCAGCGTAGCGGCAGTTATCGGGGGCGAGCAGTACTTC. The chain recombines TRBV9 with TRBJ2-7; weak D call: TRBD2 (6 bases). V lost 0 bases to trimming and J lost 6 bases, with 16 bases between them. This CDR3 is built from 15 residues. From germline, CDR1 is SGDLS and CDR2 YYNGEE. Based on the CDR3 plus reference TRBV9 and TRBJ2-7, the full variable domain is DSGVTQTPKHLITATGQRVTLRCSPRSGDLSVYWYQQSLDQGLQFLIQYYNGEERAKGNILERFSAQQFPDLHSELNLSSLELGDSALYFCASSVAAVIGGEQYFGPGTRLTVT.

Only one count was recorded for this clone. V usage is TRBV6-5 and J usage is TRBJ1-2, with D unclear. This CDR3 is 14 amino acids long. In germline, CDR1 is MNHEY, CDR2 SVGAGI. Trimming removed 6 bases from V and 1 base from J, with 12 bases in between. CDR3 in DNA: TGTGCCAGCAGACAAGGACCGAATAACTATGGCTACACCTTC. Its translation: CASRQGPNNYGYTF.

This chain uses TRBV25-1 with TRBJ1-2, with TRBD1 identical over 7 bases. Germline CDR1 reads MGHDK; CDR2 reads SYGVNS. The V gene end was trimmed by 2 bases and the J gene end by 4 bases; junction bases not matched to a gene: 10. The CDR3 has 16 amino acids. CDR3 in amino acids: CASSEGLGTDLYGYTF. The DNA for the CDR3 is TGTGCCAGCAGTGAAGGCCTCGGGACAGATCTCTATGGCTACACCTTC.

This sequence joins TRBV4-2 and TRBJ1-1; no reliable D call. The CDR3 consists of 13 residues. V shed 5 bases and J shed 8 bases, with 15 bases lying between them. The germline CDR1 and CDR2 sequences are LGHNA and YNFKEQ. The CDR3, as DNA: TGTGCCAGCAGCTTGATAAGTAAACCGGAAGCTTTCTTT. This codes for CASSLISKPEAFF.

DNA for the CDR3: TGTGCCAGCTCACCCACAACGGGGGGGCCGCACAATGAGCAGTTCTTC. This gives the protein CASSPTTGGPHNEQFF. The gene calls are TRBV18 and TRBJ2-1; TRBD2 matches at 8 bases. The V gene's germline CDR1 is KGHSH and CDR2 LQKENI. Trimming removed 3 bases from V and 5 bases from J; junction bases left unmatched: 9. This CDR3 has 16 amino acids. The whole variable domain, filled in from reference TRBV18 and TRBJ2-1, reads NAGVMQNPRHLVRRRGQEARLRCSPMKGHSHVYWYRQLPEEGLKFMVYLQKENIIDESGMPKERFSAEFPKEGPSILRIQQVVRGDSAAYFCASSPTTGGPHNEQFFGPGTRLTVL.